These 18 T cell receptor beta chains share one sample of origin, sequenced in a study of T-cell reconstitution after alpha-beta-depleted transplantation in children. TCRbeta library construction was performed incorporating unique molecular identifiers. In TCRdb, the PCR reads were re-called with MiXCR into one record per CDR3 protein. Here the sample spans 500,000 or so distinct CDR3 sequences, approximately 32% being singletons. The sample consisted of PBMCs from the stem cell graft donor, taken from the stem cell graft. The receptors originated from a human donor who donated a stem cell graft to a child with aplastic anemia.

This clonotype was found many times. The rearrangement joins TRBV12-3 or TRBV12-4 to TRBJ1-5; D not certain. The CDR3 spans 12 residues. Trimming shortened V by 6 bases and J by 5 bases, and 8 bases separated the two germline ends. The CDR3 spells CASSFGDQPQHF. The CDR3 DNA sequence: TGTGCCAGCAGCTTCGGTGATCAGCCCCAGCATTTT.

The table lists this clonotype with a few counts. The genes are TRBV12-3 or TRBV12-4 and TRBJ1-5; no reliable D call. V dropped 3 bases and J dropped 0 bases, with 6 bases sitting between them. The CDR3 is 14 amino acids. The CDR3 is CASSLLYSNQPQHF. The CDR3 bases are TGTGCCAGCAGTTTGCTTTATAGCAATCAGCCCCAGCATTTT.

This sequence joins TRBV24-1 and TRBJ2-1; 14 nucleotides align to TRBD2. The length of the CDR3 is 17 residues. V gave up 3 bases and J gave up 0 bases; unmatched junction bases: 0. CDR1 is KGHDR, CDR2 SFDVKD, per germline. CDR3 coding DNA: TGTGCCACCAGTGATGGGACTAGCGGGAGCTCCTACAATGAGCAGTTCTTC. This translates into CATSDGTSGSSYNEQFF.

This clonotype was counted between two and nine times. The chain joins TRBV6-5 to TRBJ2-3; 11 bases align to TRBD2. CDR1 MNHEY and CDR2 SVGAGI come from the germline V gene. V gave up 0 bases and J gave up 3 bases; unmatched junction bases: 11. The CDR3 length is 19 residues. CDR3 DNA sequence: TGTGCCAGCAGTTACTCTCGGGCCCCCGGGACTAGCGGAACAGATACGCAGTATTTT. Encoded protein: CASSYSRAPGTSGTDTQYF.

CDR3 sequence (DNA): TGTGCCAGCAGCTTCGGTAGCGGGAACAATGAGCAGTTCTTC. Encoded protein: CASSFGSGNNEQFF. This sequence joins TRBV7-2 and TRBJ2-1; 8 nucleotides agree with TRBD2. CDR1 SGHTA and CDR2 FQGNSA come from the germline V gene. V shed 3 bases, J shed 5 bases, and the junction held 3 bases outside the gene matches. This CDR3 has 14 residues. Full variable domain (outside the CDR3, taken from reference TRBV7-2 and TRBJ2-1): GAGVSQSPSNKVTEKGKDVELRCDPISGHTALYWYRQSLGQGLEFLIYFQGNSAPDKSGLPSDRFSAERTGGSVSTLTIQRTQQEDSAVYLCASSFGSGNNEQFFGPGTRLTVL.

This clonotype was seen a handful of times. This sequence joins TRBV6-1 and TRBJ2-2; 10 bases fit TRBD2. V gave up 6 bases and J gave up 0 bases; unmatched junction bases: 4. Germline CDR1 reads MNHNS; CDR2 reads SASEGT. CDR3 size: 16 residues. The CDR3 loop is CASRGLAHPNTGELFF. CDR3 in DNA: TGTGCCAGCAGGGGACTAGCGCACCCGAACACCGGGGAGCTGTTTTTT.

This clonotype came up a few times. The rearrangement links TRBV7-8 to TRBJ2-1, with 7 nucleotides matching TRBD1. The CDR3 is 12 residues long. The V segment lost 1 base and the J segment 13 bases; nucleotides outside the gene matches: 4. Germline V gene sequence: CDR1 SGHVS, CDR2 FQNEAQ. The DNA of the CDR3 is TGTGCCAGCAGCTTAGTGCAGGGGGTTCAGTTCTTC. This translates into CASSLVQGVQFF.

The CDR3 DNA reads TGTGCCAGCAGTACGACTAGCGGGAGGGTACCTGAGCAGTTCTTC. It encodes CASSTTSGRVPEQFF. V usage is TRBV12-3 or TRBV12-4 and J usage is TRBJ2-1; 14 positions match TRBD2. The CDR3 covers 15 residues. Trimming at V came to 5 bases and at J to 9 bases, leaving 6 bases not matched to a gene.

The V gene is TRBV5-1, the J gene TRBJ1-1; D gene ambiguous. This CDR3 is built from 16 residues. V was clipped by 4 bases and J by 1 base, with 17 bases between them. Germline V gene data show CDR1 as SGHRS and CDR2 as YFSETQ. The CDR3 is CASSPGLGWSNTEAFF. In DNA form, the CDR3 reads TGCGCCAGCAGCCCAGGCCTGGGGTGGTCGAACACTGAAGCTTTCTTT.

The V and J genes are TRBV12-3 or TRBV12-4 and TRBJ2-4; D might be TRBD1 (6 bases). V was pared by 6 bases and J by 0 bases, with 12 bases between. The CDR3 totals 15 residues. CDR3 amino acids: CASRPDSLAKNIQYF. CDR3 coding DNA: TGTGCCAGCAGGCCGGACAGCCTAGCCAAAAACATTCAGTACTTC.

This clonotype has just one count. Germline is not matched at one junction end, which may reflect a read error. The chain links TRBV2 to TRBJ2-5; weak D call: TRBD2 (5 bases). Germline CDR1 and CDR2: SNHLY and FYNNEI. This CDR3 has 11 residues. The CDR3 DNA reads TGTGCCAGCAGTCCTCTCCGAGACTATCACTTC. Amino acid sequence: CASSPLRDYHF.

This clonotype was observed a few times. CDR3 sequence: CAIRSVNRGENTEAFF. The CDR3, as DNA: TGTGCCATTCGAAGCGTCAACAGGGGGGAGAACACTGAAGCTTTCTTT. The V call is TRBV10-3, the J call TRBJ1-1; TRBD1 aligns across 8 bases. Germline CDR1 ENHRY, CDR2 SYGVKD. V was clipped by 9 bases and J by 1 base; unmatched bases: 13. The CDR3 is made up of 16 amino acids.

The CDR3 DNA sequence: TGTGCCAGCAGCCCATCCGGAAGTACGGATGAGCAGTACGTC. Translation: CASSPSGSTDEQYV. This rearrangement joins TRBV11-3 to TRBJ2-7; D gene ambiguous. The CDR3 runs to 14 residues. Trimming cost V 5 bases and J 7 bases, with 18 bases left between them. The germline V gene encodes CDR1 SGHNT and CDR2 YENEEA.

This chain connects TRBV20-1 to TRBJ1-1; D possibly corresponds to TRBD1 (6 bases). V was clipped by 6 bases and J by 8 bases, with 19 bases between them. Germline assignment: CDR1 DFQATT and CDR2 SNEGSKA (reference sequence). This CDR3 has 13 residues. The chain's CDR3 is CSAPLSGGREAFF. As DNA, the CDR3 is TGCAGTGCCCCTTTGTCGGGGGGCAGGGAAGCTTTCTTT.

CDR3 amino acids: CASSPLSSHWGKETQYF. Written as DNA, the CDR3 is TGTGCCAGCAGTCCCTTATCCTCCCATTGGGGAAAAGAGACCCAGTACTTC. The V gene is TRBV6-5, the J gene TRBJ2-5; no definite D call. Germline V CDR1 and CDR2: MNHEY, SVGAGI. With 5 bases removed from V and 3 bases from J, the gap between germline ends came to 22 bases. This CDR3 spans 17 amino acids.

A few counts support this clonotype. This chain connects TRBV6-5 to TRBJ2-5; 8 nucleotides line up with TRBD2. This CDR3 has 18 residues. V was clipped by 3 bases and J by 4 bases; unmatched bases: 16. CDR1 and CDR2 from the germline V gene are MNHEY and SVGAGI. The CDR3 region has the DNA TGTGCCAGCAGTTATAGGTCCTGGAAGCGGGAGCAGGGAGAGACCCAGTACTTC. It specifies CASSYRSWKREQGETQYF.

V and J are TRBV7-9 and TRBJ2-5, with D possibly being TRBD1 or TRBD2 (5 bases each). The CDR3 extends over 14 amino acids. The germline CDR1 and CDR2 sequences are SEHNR and FQNEAQ (reference sequence). The V gene lost 5 bases and the J gene lost 5 bases, with 15 bases spanning the gap. The CDR3 nucleotides read TGTGCCAGCAGCGCCCGGGGCTCTTCCGAGACCCAGTACTTC. This codes for CASSARGSSETQYF.

The chain joins TRBV13 to TRBJ2-5; D may be TRBD1 or TRBD2 (6 bases each). The V end lost 0 bases, the J end lost 4 bases, and 15 bases lay between the germline ends. This CDR3 is 16 amino acids long. Germline loops: CDR1 PRHDT, CDR2 FYEKMQ (reference sequence). The CDR3 loop reads CASSLGTGGSPETQYF. The CDR3 nucleotides are TGTGCCAGCAGCTTAGGGACAGGAGGGTCCCCAGAGACCCAGTACTTC. Filled out from reference TRBV13 and TRBJ2-5, the complete variable domain reads AAGVIQSPRHLIKEKRETATLKCYPIPRHDTVYWYQQGPGQDPQFLISFYEKMQSDKGSIPDRFSAQQFSDYHSELNMSSLELGDSALYFCASSLGTGGSPETQYFGPGTRLLVL.